The clone carrying this T cell receptor beta chain has a handful of counts. TCRdb keeps only in-frame clones here, not all; method: immunoSEQ multiplex PCR. This table holds 120,000 to 150,000 clones, about nine tenths found once. The sample belongs to a study of blood T cell repertoires in COVID-19. For the study at large: There were acute and convalescent COVID-19 samples, and they came from the United States, Italy and Spain.

This CDR3 has 15 residues. CDR1 is SGHRS, CDR2 YFSETQ, per germline. V lost 4 bases and J lost 2, with 13 bases in between. Sequences were obtained from peripheral blood. This receptor was taken from a woman in her forties or fifties with acute or convalescent COVID-19. The chain recombines TRBV5-1 with TRBJ1-5; a possible D gene is TRBD1 (5 bases). CDR3 coding DNA: TGCGCCAGCAGCCTGGGACCTGAGGGCAATCAGCCCCAGCATTTT. Protein: CASSLGPEGNQPQHF.